This T cell receptor beta chain is from a study of CD8+CD57+ T cells in acquired aplastic anemia. Overall study findings and caveats: No significant difference in CD8+ Simpson's diversity was found between patients and controls.

Genomic DNA constituted the template upon which TCR beta VDJ and CDR3 profiling was performed. TCRdb re-called the reads through MiXCR, storing one row per CDR3 protein. Of under 250,000 distinct CDR3 sequences listed, about 60% were seen once; the top ten hold roughly 53%. Per germline, CDR1 SEHNR and CDR2 FQNEAQ (reference sequence). V dropped 2 bases and J dropped 8 bases, with 12 bases sitting between them. CDR3 length: 13 amino acids. All patients picked for sequencing had shown, by flow cytometry, an expansion of CD8+CD57+ cells. The enrolled patients all had severe acquired aplastic anemia. As for this clonotype: As yet, its antigen is unknown.

This rearrangement joins TRBV7-9 to TRBJ1-2; a weak D match, TRBD1 (5 bases). Material: sorted CD4+, CD8+, or CD8+CD57+ T cells (not recorded which) from PBMCs. The sequence was obtained from a human donor with aplastic anemia. CDR3: CASSLSEGVGYTF. The CDR3 DNA sequence: TGTGCCAGCAGCTTATCGGAAGGGGTAGGCTACACCTTC.